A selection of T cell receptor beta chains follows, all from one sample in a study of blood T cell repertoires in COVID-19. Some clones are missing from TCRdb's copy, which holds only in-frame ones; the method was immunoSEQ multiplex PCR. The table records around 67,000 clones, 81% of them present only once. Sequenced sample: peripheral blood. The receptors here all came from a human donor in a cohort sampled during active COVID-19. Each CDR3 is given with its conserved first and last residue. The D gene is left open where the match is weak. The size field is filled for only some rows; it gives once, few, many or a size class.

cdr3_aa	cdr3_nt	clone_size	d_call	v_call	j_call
CASSELLDSYEQYF	TGTGCCAGCAGTGAACTGTTGGACAGCTACGAGCAGTACTTC	NA	NA	TRBV2	TRBJ2-7
CASSPGLAGGERNIQYF	TGTGCCAGCAGTCCCGGACTAGCGGGAGGGGAGAGGAACATTCAGTACTTC	once	TRBD2	TRBV28	TRBJ2-4
CASRSARAGNTIYF	TGCGCCAGCAGGAGCGCCAGGGCTGGAAACACCATATATTTT	NA	NA	TRBV10-2	TRBJ1-3
CAISESVGEQYF	TGTGCCATCAGTGAGAGTGTCGGCGAGCAGTACTTC	NA	NA	TRBV10-3	TRBJ2-7
CASSAGQGARTEAFF	TGTGCCAGCAGCGCCGGACAGGGGGCGAGGACTGAAGCTTTCTTT	NA	TRBD1	TRBV9	TRBJ1-1
CASGHRVGNEQFF	TGTGCCAGCGGACACAGGGTTGGGAATGAGCAGTTCTTC	few	NA	TRBV7-8	TRBJ2-1
CASSLGQANEKLFF	TGTGCCAGCAGTCTGGGACAGGCTAATGAAAAACTGTTTTTT	NA	TRBD1	TRBV28	TRBJ1-4
CATSRDTPGQPNTGELFF	TGTGCCACCAGCAGAGACACGCCGGGACAGCCTAACACCGGGGAGCTGTTTTTT	NA	TRBD1	TRBV15	TRBJ2-2
CSVEDPGIRMNTEAFF	TGCAGCGTTGAAGATCCGGGGATCAGGATGAACACTGAAGCTTTCTTT	NA	NA	TRBV29-1	TRBJ1-1
CASSSTNGGNIQYF	TGTGCCAGCAGCTCTACAAACGGGGGAAACATTCAGTACTTC	NA	NA	TRBV7-8	TRBJ2-4
CATSRGNSGAQETQYF	TGTGCCACCAGCAGAGGCAATAGCGGAGCCCAAGAGACCCAGTACTTC	NA	NA	TRBV15	TRBJ2-5
CASSQGSTISPTMRYF	TGTGCCAGCAGCCAAGGATCGACCATAAGCCCGACAATGAGGTATTTT	NA	NA	TRBV3-1/TRBV3-2	TRBJ2-3
CASSEALGQPFSPLHF	TGTGCCAGCAGTGAAGCGCTTGGGCAGCCTTTCAGCCCCCTCCACTTT	NA	NA	TRBV6-1	TRBJ1-6
CASSLSGGRWETQYF	TGTGCCAGCAGTTTATCGGGGGGGCGCTGGGAGACCCAGTACTTC	NA	NA	TRBV27	TRBJ2-5
CASTRGTGHTEAFF	TGTGCCAGCACCCGGGGCACAGGTCACACTGAAGCTTTCTTT	NA	NA	TRBV7-8	TRBJ1-1
CASSVPGQGARGELFF	TGTGCCAGCAGTGTCCCCGGACAGGGGGCTAGAGGGGAGCTGTTTTTT	once	TRBD1	TRBV6-1	TRBJ2-2
CAISGEGGQPQHF	TGTGCCATCAGTGGGGAGGGTGGTCAGCCCCAGCATTTT	NA	NA	TRBV10-3	TRBJ1-5
CASSDRGQETQYF	TGTGCCAGCAGCGACAGGGGCCAAGAGACCCAGTACTTC	NA	TRBD1	TRBV5-4	TRBJ2-5
CASSEGLDWGEQFF	TGTGCCAGTAGTGAGGGACTAGACTGGGGAGAGCAGTTCTTC	NA	TRBD2	TRBV19	TRBJ2-1
CASSLTGNTIYF	TGTGCCAGCAGCCTAACTGGAAACACCATATATTTT	NA	NA	TRBV11-2	TRBJ1-3
CASSVAGQTGNTIYF	TGTGCCAGCAGCGTAGCGGGACAGACTGGAAACACCATATATTTT	NA	TRBD1	TRBV9	TRBJ1-3
CASSLRGSMSYNEQFF	TGTGCCAGCAGCTTACGTGGGAGTATGTCCTACAATGAGCAGTTCTTC	once	NA	TRBV7-8	TRBJ2-1
CASSPGGGKGNQPQHF	TGTGCCAGCAGCCCCGGGGGGGGGAAGGGCAATCAGCCCCAGCATTTT	NA	NA	TRBV7-9	TRBJ1-5
CASSQVAGSYEQYF	TGCGCCAGCAGCCAGGTAGCGGGATCCTACGAGCAGTACTTC	many	TRBD2	TRBV4-1	TRBJ2-7
CASSRGGLAGTYEQYF	TGTGCCAGCAGCCGAGGGGGACTAGCGGGCACCTACGAGCAGTACTTC	NA	TRBD2	TRBV7-8	TRBJ2-7
CASSFSRDTGPDEQFF	TGTGCCAGCAGCTTCTCCCGGGACACAGGACCCGATGAGCAGTTCTTC	NA	NA	TRBV7-3	TRBJ2-1
CASRAPRGLGYEQYF	TGTGCCAGCAGGGCCCCCAGGGGGTTAGGTTACGAGCAGTACTTC	NA	TRBD1	TRBV27	TRBJ2-7
CASSDQRDRHSYEQYF	TGTGCCAGCAGTGACCAAAGGGACAGGCACTCCTACGAGCAGTACTTC	few	TRBD1	TRBV25-1	TRBJ2-7
CASSGQGRTEAFF	TGCGCCAGCAGTGGACAGGGTCGCACTGAAGCTTTCTTT	NA	TRBD1	TRBV10-2	TRBJ1-1
CASSLVRVDTQYF	TGTGCCAGCAGTTTAGTCAGGGTTGATACGCAGTATTTT	once	NA	TRBV12-3/TRBV12-4	TRBJ2-3
CASSQDYSLGNTEAFF	TGTGCCAGCAGTCAAGACTACAGCCTCGGGAACACTGAAGCTTTCTTT	NA	NA	TRBV28	TRBJ1-1
CSASGLPSGSHEQFF	TGCAGTGCTAGTGGATTGCCTAGCGGGAGCCATGAGCAGTTCTTC	NA	TRBD2	TRBV20-1	TRBJ2-1
CASSEGSTSNQPQHF	TGCGCCAGCAGCGAGGGTTCAACTAGCAATCAGCCCCAGCATTTT	NA	NA	TRBV5-1	TRBJ1-5
CASSFRTGQETQYF	TGTGCCAGCAGCTTTCGAACCGGCCAAGAGACCCAGTACTTC	NA	NA	TRBV11-2	TRBJ2-5
CASSPSGRGMNYGYTF	TGTGCCAGCAGCCCATCGGGTCGGGGGATGAACTATGGCTACACCTTC	NA	NA	TRBV4-2	TRBJ1-2
CASSWTGSTEAFF	TGTGCCAGCAGCTGGACAGGGAGCACTGAAGCTTTCTTT	once	TRBD1	TRBV6-2/TRBV6-3	TRBJ1-1
CASSSGLAGDPYEQYF	TGTGCCAGCAGTTCGGGACTAGCGGGCGACCCCTACGAGCAGTACTTC	NA	TRBD2	TRBV13	TRBJ2-7
CASSSRGDATYGYTF	TGTGCCAGCAGCTCCCGCGGGGACGCGACTTATGGCTACACCTTC	NA	NA	TRBV14	TRBJ1-2
CASSLEVTSRSPARRYF	TGTGCCAGCAGCTTAGAAGTGACTAGCCGTAGCCCGGCCCGACGGTATTTT	NA	TRBD2	TRBV11-3	TRBJ2-3
CAISDTGLLQETQYF	TGTGCCATCAGTGATACGGGACTCCTCCAAGAGACCCAGTACTTC	NA	NA	TRBV10-3	TRBJ2-5
CASRRLADTDTQYF	TGTGCCAGCAGGAGACTAGCGGACACAGATACGCAGTATTTT	NA	TRBD2	TRBV27	TRBJ2-3
CSVQQVGSYEQYF	TGCAGCGTTCAACAGGTGGGGTCCTACGAGCAGTACTTC	NA	NA	TRBV29-1	TRBJ2-7
CSASTGVNEQYF	TGCAGTGCTAGTACAGGGGTAAACGAGCAGTACTTC	NA	TRBD1	TRBV20-1	TRBJ2-7
CASSQSVNYGYTF	TGTGCCAGCAGCCAGTCAGTCAACTATGGCTACACCTTC	NA	NA	TRBV3-1/TRBV3-2	TRBJ1-2
CASSLRTSGSRETQYF	TGTGCCAGCAGCCTGCGGACTAGCGGGAGTCGAGAGACCCAGTACTTC	NA	NA	TRBV21-1	TRBJ2-5
CASSEDGQGGYEQYF	TGTGCCAGCAGCGAGGACGGACAGGGTGGCTACGAGCAGTACTTC	few	TRBD1	TRBV3-1/TRBV3-2	TRBJ2-7
CASSPRGRRAFF	TGTGCCAGCTCCCCCAGGGGGCGCAGGGCTTTCTTT	NA	TRBD1	TRBV7-9	TRBJ1-1
CASSLSSGFNTGELFF	TGTGCCAGCAGCCTAAGTAGCGGATTCAACACCGGGGAGCTGTTTTTT	few	NA	TRBV7-2	TRBJ2-2
CASSPRGHFGEANTEAFF	TGCGCCAGCAGTCCTAGGGGGCATTTTGGGGAGGCGAACACTGAAGCTTTCTTT	NA	TRBD1	TRBV23-1	TRBJ1-1
CASSQGQVDEKLFF	TGTGCCAGCAGCCAAGGGCAGGTAGATGAAAAACTGTTTTTT	once	NA	TRBV3-1/TRBV3-2	TRBJ1-4
CASSPTGGGETQYF	TGTGCCAGCAGCCCGACAGGGGGCGGGGAGACCCAGTACTTC	NA	TRBD1	TRBV7-2	TRBJ2-5